This T cell receptor beta chain originates from a study of blood T cell repertoires in COVID-19. Study background: From T cells, B-cell-depleted T cells, or PBMCs came the material, which was cDNA or gDNA.

Profiled with immunoSEQ multiplex PCR; TCRdb holds only in-frame clones, not every one. Here the sample spans 250,000 to 300,000 clones, approximately 91% being singletons. J lost 0 bases, V lost 0 bases, and 4 bases had no gene match. The germline gives CDR1 SGHAT, CDR2 FQNNGV. The CDR3 is 17 residues long. This sequence originates from a woman aged 60 to 75 with acute or convalescent COVID-19. V is TRBV11-2 and J is TRBJ2-1; 8 bases agree with TRBD2. Sequencing was done on a sample of peripheral blood. CDR3 sequence (DNA): TGTGCCAGCAGCTTAGATACCAGCGGGAGCTCCTACAATGAGCAGTTCTTC. It is translated as CASSLDTSGSSYNEQFF.